The entry that follows covers one T cell receptor (beta chain) sequence. The entry originates in a study of cytomegalovirus exposure and HLA in healthy donors. About the study: Previous work identified 120 million or so unique TCR beta sequences from approximately 190 million T cells. Ancestry clustering placed around four fifths of several hundred genotyped donors in the Caucasian-associated cluster.

The PCR had 60 Vbeta and 13 Jbeta primers. Sequenced by immunoSEQ multiplex PCR; TCRdb stores in-frame clones only, minus some. Recorded for this sample: some 82,000 clones. The source is a woman aged 25 to 45 in good health and CMV-seronegative. The specimen sequenced was PBMCs.

The CDR3 DNA is TGTGCCAGCAGTGAAGCGAGAAATTCACCCCTCCACTTT. The encoded protein is CASSEARNSPLHF. J is TRBJ1-6 and V is TRBV6-1, with D hard to call. The CDR3 extends over 13 amino acids. Germline CDR1 is MNHNS and CDR2 is SASEGT. Trimming removed 0 bases from V and 7 bases from J, with 4 bases in between.